This TCR beta chain was documented in a study of blood T cell repertoires in COVID-19. TCRdb's table, derived via immunoSEQ multiplex PCR, lists solely in-frame clones and lacks some. The profile shows some 270,000 clones, approximately 89% of them singletons. Per the germline V gene, CDR1 is KGHSH and CDR2 is LQKENI. This CDR3 is 14 amino acids long. The ends lost 0 bases at V and 2 bases at J; junction bases unmatched: 0. The chain joins TRBV18 to TRBJ2-7, with TRBD2 matching 8 bases. Sequencing was carried out using PBMCs or T cells enriched from blood (not recorded which). The origin of this receptor is a man aged 35-49 years who had been exposed to COVID-19. The CDR3 nucleotides are TGTGCCAGCTCACCACCTAGCGGGGCCTACGAGCAGTACTTC. Its translation is CASSPPSGAYEQYF.